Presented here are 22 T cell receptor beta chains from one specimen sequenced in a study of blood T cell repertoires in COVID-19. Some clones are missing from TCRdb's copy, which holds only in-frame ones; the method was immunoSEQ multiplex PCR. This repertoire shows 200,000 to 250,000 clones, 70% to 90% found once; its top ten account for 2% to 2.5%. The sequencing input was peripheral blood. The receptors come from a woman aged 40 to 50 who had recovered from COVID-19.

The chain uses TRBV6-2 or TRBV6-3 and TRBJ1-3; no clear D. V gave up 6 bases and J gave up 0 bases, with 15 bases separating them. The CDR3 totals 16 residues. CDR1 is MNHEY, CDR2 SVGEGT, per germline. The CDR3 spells CASSQSPGASGNTIYF. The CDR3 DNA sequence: TGTGCCAGCAGCCAATCACCGGGAGCCTCTGGAAACACCATATATTTT.

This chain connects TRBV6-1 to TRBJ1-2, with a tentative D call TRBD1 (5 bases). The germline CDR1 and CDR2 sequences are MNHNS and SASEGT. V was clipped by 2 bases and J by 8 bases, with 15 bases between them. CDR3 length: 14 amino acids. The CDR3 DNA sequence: TGTGCCAGCAGTGAATCCTGGGCAGGGCGCGGCTACACCTTC. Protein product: CASSESWAGRGYTF.

The CDR3 DNA reads TGTGCCAGCAGTTACTCGGAGGGGTGGACTAATGAAAAACTGTTTTTT. Translated, it gives CASSYSEGWTNEKLFF. The V and J genes are TRBV6-2 or TRBV6-3 and TRBJ1-4; the D gene is possibly TRBD1 (5 bases). This CDR3 has 16 amino acids. In germline, CDR1 is MNHEY, CDR2 SVGEGT. Trimming cost V 0 bases and J 2 bases, with 10 bases left between them.

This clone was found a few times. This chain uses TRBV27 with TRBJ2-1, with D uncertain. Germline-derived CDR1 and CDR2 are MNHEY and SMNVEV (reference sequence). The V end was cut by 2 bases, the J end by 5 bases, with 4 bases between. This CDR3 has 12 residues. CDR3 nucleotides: TGTGCCAGCAGTTTACGGGACAATGAGCAGTTCTTC. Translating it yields CASSLRDNEQFF.

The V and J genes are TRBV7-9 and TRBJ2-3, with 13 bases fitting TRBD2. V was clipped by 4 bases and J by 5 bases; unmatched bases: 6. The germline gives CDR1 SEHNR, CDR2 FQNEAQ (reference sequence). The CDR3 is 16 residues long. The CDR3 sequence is CASSYGLAGAGDTQYF. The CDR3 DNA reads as TGTGCCAGCAGCTACGGACTAGCGGGAGCTGGAGATACGCAGTATTTT.

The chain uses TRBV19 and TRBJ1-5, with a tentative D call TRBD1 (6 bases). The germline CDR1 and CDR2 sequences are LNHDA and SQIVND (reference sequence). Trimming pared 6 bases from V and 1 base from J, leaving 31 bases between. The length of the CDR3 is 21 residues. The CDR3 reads CASRSDRRPSHPKSSNQPQHF. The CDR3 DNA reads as TGTGCCAGTAGGAGTGACAGGCGCCCTTCGCATCCGAAATCCAGCAATCAGCCCCAGCATTTT.

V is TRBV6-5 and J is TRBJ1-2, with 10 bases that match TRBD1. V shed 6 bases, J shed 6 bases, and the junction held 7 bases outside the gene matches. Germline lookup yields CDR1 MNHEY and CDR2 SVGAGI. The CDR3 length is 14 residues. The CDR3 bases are TGTGCCAGCAGAGCCGGACAGGGGGGACATGGCTACACCTTC. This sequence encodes CASRAGQGGHGYTF.

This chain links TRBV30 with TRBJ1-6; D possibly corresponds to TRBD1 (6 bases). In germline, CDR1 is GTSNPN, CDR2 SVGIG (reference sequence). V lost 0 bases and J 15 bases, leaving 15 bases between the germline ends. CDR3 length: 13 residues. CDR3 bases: TGTGCCTGGAGTGTGGCCGGGAGGGGGGGCCTCCACTTT. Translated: CAWSVAGRGGLHF.

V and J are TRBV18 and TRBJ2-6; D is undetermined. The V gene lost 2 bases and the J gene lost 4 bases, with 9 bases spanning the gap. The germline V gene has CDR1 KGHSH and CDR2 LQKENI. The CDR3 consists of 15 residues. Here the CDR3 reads CASSPGQIGANVLTF. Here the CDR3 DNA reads TGTGCCAGCTCACCAGGGCAGATAGGGGCCAACGTCCTGACTTTC.

The CDR3 DNA reads as TGTGCCAGTAGTATAATGGACAGACCCTACGAGCAGTACTTC. It is translated as CASSIMDRPYEQYF. The genes are TRBV19 and TRBJ2-7; D perhaps matches TRBD1 (6 bases). Trimming shortened V by 2 bases and J by 2 bases, and 10 bases separated the two germline ends. The germline V gene has CDR1 LNHDA and CDR2 SQIVND (reference sequence). The CDR3 totals 14 residues.

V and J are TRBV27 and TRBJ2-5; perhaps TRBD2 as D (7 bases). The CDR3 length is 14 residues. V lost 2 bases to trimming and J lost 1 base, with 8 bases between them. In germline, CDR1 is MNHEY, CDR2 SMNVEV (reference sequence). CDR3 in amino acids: CASSLAGAQETQYF. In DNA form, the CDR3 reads TGTGCCAGCAGTTTAGCGGGGGCCCAAGAGACCCAGTACTTC.

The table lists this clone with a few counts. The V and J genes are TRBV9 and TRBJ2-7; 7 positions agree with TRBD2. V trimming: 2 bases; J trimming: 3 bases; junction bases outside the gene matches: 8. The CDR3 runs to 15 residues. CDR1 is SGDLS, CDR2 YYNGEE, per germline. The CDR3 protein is CASSVQGGQIYEQYF. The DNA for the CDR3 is TGTGCCAGCAGCGTTCAGGGAGGGCAGATCTACGAGCAGTACTTC.

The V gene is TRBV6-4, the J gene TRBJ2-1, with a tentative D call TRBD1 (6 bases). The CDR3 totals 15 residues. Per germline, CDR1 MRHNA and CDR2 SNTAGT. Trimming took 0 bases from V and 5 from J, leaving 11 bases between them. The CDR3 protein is CASSDSDRRNNEQFF. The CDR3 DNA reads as TGTGCCAGCAGTGACTCTGACAGGCGAAACAATGAGCAGTTCTTC.

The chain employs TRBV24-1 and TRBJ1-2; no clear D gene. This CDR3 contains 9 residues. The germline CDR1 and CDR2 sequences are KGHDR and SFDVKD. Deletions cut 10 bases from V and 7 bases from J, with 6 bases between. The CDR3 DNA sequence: TGTGCCACACTATTTGGCTACACCTTC. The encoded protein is CATLFGYTF.

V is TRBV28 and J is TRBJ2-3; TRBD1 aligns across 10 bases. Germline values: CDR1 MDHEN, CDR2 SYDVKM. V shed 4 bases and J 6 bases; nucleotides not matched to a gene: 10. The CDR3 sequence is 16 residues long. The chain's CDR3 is CASSSLKDRGKDTQYF. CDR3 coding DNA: TGTGCCAGCAGTTCATTGAAGGACAGGGGGAAGGATACGCAGTATTTT.

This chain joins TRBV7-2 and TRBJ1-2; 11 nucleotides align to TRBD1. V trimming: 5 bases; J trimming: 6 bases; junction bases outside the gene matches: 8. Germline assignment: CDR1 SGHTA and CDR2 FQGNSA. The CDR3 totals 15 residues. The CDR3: CASSQDRGLGNGYTF. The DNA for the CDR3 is TGTGCCAGCAGCCAGGACAGGGGGCTAGGGAATGGCTACACCTTC. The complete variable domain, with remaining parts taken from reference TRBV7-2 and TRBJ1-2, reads GAGVSQSPSNKVTEKGKDVELRCDPISGHTALYWYRQSLGQGLEFLIYFQGNSAPDKSGLPSDRFSAERTGGSVSTLTIQRTQQEDSAVYLCASSQDRGLGNGYTFGSGTRLTVV.

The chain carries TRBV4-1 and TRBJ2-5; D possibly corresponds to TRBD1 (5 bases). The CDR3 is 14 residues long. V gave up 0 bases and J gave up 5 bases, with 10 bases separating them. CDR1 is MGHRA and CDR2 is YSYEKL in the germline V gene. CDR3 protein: CASSQDQGMETQYF. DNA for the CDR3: TGCGCCAGCAGCCAAGATCAGGGTATGGAGACCCAGTACTTC.

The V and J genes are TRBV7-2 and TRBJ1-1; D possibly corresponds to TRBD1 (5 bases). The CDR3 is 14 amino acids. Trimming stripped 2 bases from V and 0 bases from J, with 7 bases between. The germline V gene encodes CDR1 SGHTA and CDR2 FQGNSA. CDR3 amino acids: CASSLNRLNTEAFF. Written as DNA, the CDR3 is TGTGCCAGCAGCTTAAACAGGTTGAACACTGAAGCTTTCTTT.

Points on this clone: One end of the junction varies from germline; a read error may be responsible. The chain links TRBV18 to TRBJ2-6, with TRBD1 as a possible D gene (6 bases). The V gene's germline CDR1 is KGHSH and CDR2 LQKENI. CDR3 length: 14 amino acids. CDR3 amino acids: CASSRDSGANVLTF. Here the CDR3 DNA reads TGTGCCAGCTCACGGGATTCAGGGGCCAACGTCCTGACTTTT.

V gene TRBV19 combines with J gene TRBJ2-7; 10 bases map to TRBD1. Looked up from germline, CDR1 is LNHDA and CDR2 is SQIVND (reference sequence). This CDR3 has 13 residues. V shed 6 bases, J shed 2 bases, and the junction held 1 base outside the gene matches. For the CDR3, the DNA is TGTGCCAGTAGGGGGACAGGGGCCTACGAGCAGTACTTC. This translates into CASRGTGAYEQYF.

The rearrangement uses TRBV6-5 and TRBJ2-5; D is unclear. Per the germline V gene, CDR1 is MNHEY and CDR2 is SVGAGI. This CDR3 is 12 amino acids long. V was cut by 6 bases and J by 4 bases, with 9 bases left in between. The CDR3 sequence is CASSRHGETQYF. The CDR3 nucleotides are TGTGCCAGCAGCCGACACGGAGAGACCCAGTACTTC.

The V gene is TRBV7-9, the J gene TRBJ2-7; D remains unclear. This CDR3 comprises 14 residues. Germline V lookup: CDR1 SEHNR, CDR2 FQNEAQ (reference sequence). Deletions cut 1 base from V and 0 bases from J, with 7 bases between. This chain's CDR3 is CASSLDTDSYEQYF. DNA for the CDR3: TGTGCCAGCAGCTTAGATACAGACTCCTACGAGCAGTACTTC.